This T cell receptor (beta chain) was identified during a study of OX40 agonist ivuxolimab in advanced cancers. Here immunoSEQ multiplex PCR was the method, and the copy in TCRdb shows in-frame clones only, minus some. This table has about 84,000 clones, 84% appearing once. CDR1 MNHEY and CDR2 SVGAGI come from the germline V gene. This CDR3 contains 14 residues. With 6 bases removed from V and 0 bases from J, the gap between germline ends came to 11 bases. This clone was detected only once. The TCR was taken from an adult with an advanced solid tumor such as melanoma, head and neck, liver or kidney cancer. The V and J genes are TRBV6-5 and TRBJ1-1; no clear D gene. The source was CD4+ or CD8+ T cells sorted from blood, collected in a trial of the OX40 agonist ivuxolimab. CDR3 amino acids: CASRKDGMNTEAFF. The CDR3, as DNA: TGTGCCAGCAGAAAGGACGGAATGAACACTGAAGCTTTCTTT.